The rows below give T cell receptor beta chains drawn from one sample of a study of T cells in Graves' hyperthyroidism and ophthalmopathy. TCRdb re-derived calls from the multiplex PCR reads in MiXCR, one entry per CDR3 protein. The sample lists under 350,000 distinct CDR3 sequences, approximately 17% occurring once. The source material was blood. The receptors stem from an older woman with Graves' ophthalmopathy. The CDR3 runs from the conserved cysteine through the conserved F or W.

V	J	CDR3
TRBV4-3	TRBJ2-3	CASSQDGGQDTQYF
TRBV6-1	TRBJ1-5	CASSPDGNSNQPQHF
TRBV2	TRBJ1-5	CASSGLQGGNQPQHF
TRBV11-1	TRBJ2-5	CASSLRPREGGETQYF
TRBV19	TRBJ1-6	CASTPVRGNSPLHF
TRBV7-2	TRBJ1-6	CASRRGSGNSPLHF
TRBV9	TRBJ2-7	CASSPSLGTGIEQYF
TRBV3-1	TRBJ2-1	CASSRFSGSYNEQFF
TRBV20-1	TRBJ1-1	CSARESRVGDTEAFF
TRBV12-3/TRBV12-4	TRBJ2-7	CASSRQGRPYEQYF
TRBV12-5	TRBJ2-3	CASAWGLADTQYF
TRBV29-1	TRBJ1-1	CSVGEAGGTEAFF
TRBV20-1	TRBJ2-7	CSARKTGTGEQYF
TRBV4-3	TRBJ2-1	CASSQAWTPVYNEQFF
TRBV11-2	TRBJ1-2	CASSPVGGAPYGYTF
TRBV9	TRBJ1-2	CASSVDQGDYGYTF
TRBV9	TRBJ1-3	CASSVVGDSGNTIYF
TRBV20-1	TRBJ1-1	CSARDPKKGGITEAFF
TRBV7-3	TRBJ2-7	CASSLRREGLNYEQYF
TRBV2	TRBJ1-5	CASRIDNQPQHF
TRBV20-1	TRBJ2-7	CSATLGGRAFEQYF
TRBV11-3	TRBJ2-7	CASSLGGPEAYEQYF
TRBV6-5	TRBJ1-1	CASSYGGATEAFF
TRBV6-2/TRBV6-3	TRBJ2-7	CASSYSTPPEQYF
TRBV2	TRBJ1-1	CASRGQVATEAFF
TRBV5-1	TRBJ2-2	CASSLGGQGFGELFF
TRBV3-1	TRBJ2-2	CASSLGLAWGTGELFF
TRBV5-1	TRBJ2-7	CAGSPGTGREQYF
TRBV19	TRBJ2-3	CASRRGLAGDTQYF
TRBV28	TRBJ2-5	CASSPWDRGFETQYF
TRBV6-1	TRBJ2-4	CASSEPGWTIIQYF
TRBV20-1	TRBJ2-7	CSAQSSYGAYEQYF
TRBV20-1	TRBJ2-7	CSARSPGLGGEQYF
TRBV11-2	TRBJ2-3	CASSLDLGGTDTQYF
TRBV11-2	TRBJ1-3	CASSLVYPQNTIYF
TRBV9	TRBJ2-1	CASSVGGLWGRDEQFF